The present T cell receptor (beta chain) was sequenced within a study of OX40 agonist ivuxolimab in advanced cancers. Context from the whole study: Ivuxolimab, which targeted the costimulatory receptor OX40 (CD134), was an agonistic, fully human IgG2 monoclonal antibody. Patients were allowed to have had prior anti-PD-1, anti-PD-L1 or anti-CTLA-4 therapy, and roughly 40% of the dose-escalation patients had been treated with checkpoint inhibitors. The paper describes the monotherapy dose-escalation part (N ≈ 50 patients) of the phase I trial of ivuxolimab. Of the 50 to 55 patients in dose escalation, about 20 had hepatocellular carcinoma, some 15 had melanoma, 9 had renal cell carcinoma and 9 had head and neck cancer. In the dose-escalation cohort, roughly 80% of patients were male, and the mean age was around 60 years, with a range of roughly 20 to 80. Partial responses were achieved by three dose-escalation patients, of whom one had hepatocellular carcinoma and two had cutaneous melanoma. Intravenous ivuxolimab was administered to patients every 2 weeks at six dose levels: 0.01, 0.1, 0.3, 1.5, 3 and 10 mg/kg. Peripheral TCRbeta sequencing aimed to test whether ivuxolimab altered TCR sequence diversity and caused clonal T-cell expansion.

For sequencing of the TCRbeta CDR3 region, genomic DNA was extracted from the sorted cells. The immunoSEQ Assay was used for sequencing of TCRbeta CDR3 regions. TCRdb re-hosts the immuneACCESS table, in-frame sequences only. Its copies lack some clones; in the studies checked, an unresolved V gene accounts for under half of them, and the cause for the rest is not known. Here the sample has 70,000 or so clones; 80% to 90% occur a single time. Together, the top ten hold approximately 0.94% of the sample. General conclusions and limits of the study: On average, CD8+ T cells showed more expanded clones than CD4+ T cells after ivuxolimab. At doses from 0.1 to 3.0 mg/kg, clonal expansion was seen in both CD4+ and CD8+ blood T cells between baseline and week 6. Low levels of normalized T-cell clonal expansion were also shown by some nonresponding patients. Which antigens the clonally expanded peripheral T cells were specific for was not determined. Partial responders in the 0.1-3.0 mg/kg groups had among the lowest normalized peripheral clonal expansion, especially among CD8+ T cells.

Worth noting for this clone: What this receptor recognizes is not known. Base-call qualities are not available, and no considerably larger clone is one nucleotide away.

The germline V gene specifies MNHNS as CDR1 and SASEGT as CDR2. Relative to germline, V is 2 bases shorter and J is 4 bases shorter, with 8 bases between their ends. The CDR3 holds 13 amino acids from the cysteine to the phenylalanine. Of the read, only the CDR3 DNA is kept; its 39 bases are in frame from base 1. The trial excluded patients who had a history of autoimmune disease or were on systemic immunosuppression. Peripheral blood for TCR sequencing was collected from all dose cohorts at baseline, on cycle 4 day 1, and on cycle 7 day 1. Samples came from an open-label, multicenter, first-in-human phase I dose-escalation trial of ivuxolimab. Adults with locally advanced or metastatic head and neck squamous cell, hepatocellular, melanoma or renal cell carcinoma were enrolled in the trial. Before TCR sequencing, CD4+ T cells and CD8+ T cells were sorted from peripheral blood as separate populations.

The source material was CD4+ or CD8+ T cells sorted from blood, sampled in a trial of the OX40 agonist ivuxolimab. This TCR came from an adult with an advanced solid tumor such as melanoma, head and neck, liver or kidney cancer. The sequence links TRBV6-1 to TRBJ1-1; the D gene is perhaps TRBD1, on 5 matching bases. The DNA is as follows: TGTGCCAGCAGTGAACAGGGTAGCACTGAAGCTTTCTTT. Its protein product is CASSEQGSTEAFF.